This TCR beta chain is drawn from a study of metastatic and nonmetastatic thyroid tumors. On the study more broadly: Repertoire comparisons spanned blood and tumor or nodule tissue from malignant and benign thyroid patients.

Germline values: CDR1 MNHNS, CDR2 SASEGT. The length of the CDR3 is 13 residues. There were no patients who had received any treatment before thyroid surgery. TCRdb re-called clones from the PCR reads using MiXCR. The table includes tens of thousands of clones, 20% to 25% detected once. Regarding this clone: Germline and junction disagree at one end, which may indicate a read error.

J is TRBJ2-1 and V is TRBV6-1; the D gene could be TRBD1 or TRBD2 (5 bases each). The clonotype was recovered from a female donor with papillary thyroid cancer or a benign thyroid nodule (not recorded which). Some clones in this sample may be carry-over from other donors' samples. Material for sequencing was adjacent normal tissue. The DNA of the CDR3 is TGTGCCCGCAAGAGGGGACCATACAATGAGCATTTCTTC. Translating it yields CARKRGPYNEHFF.